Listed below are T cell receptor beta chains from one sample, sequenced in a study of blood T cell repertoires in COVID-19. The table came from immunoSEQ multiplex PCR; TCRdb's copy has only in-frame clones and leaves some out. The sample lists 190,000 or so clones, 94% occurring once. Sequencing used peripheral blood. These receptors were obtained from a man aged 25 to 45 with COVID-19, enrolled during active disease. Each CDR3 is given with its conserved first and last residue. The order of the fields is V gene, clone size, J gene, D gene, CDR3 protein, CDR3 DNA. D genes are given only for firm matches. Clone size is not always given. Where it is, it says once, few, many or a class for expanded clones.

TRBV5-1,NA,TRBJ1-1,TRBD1,CASSPAGTGFSTEAFF,TGCGCCAGCAGCCCTGCCGGGACAGGGTTTTCCACTGAAGCTTTCTTT
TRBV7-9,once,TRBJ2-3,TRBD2,CASSTGLAGRKNTQYF,TGTGCCAGCAGCACCGGACTAGCGGGGCGGAAGAATACGCAGTATTTT
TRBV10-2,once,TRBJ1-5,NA,CASSATDPQPQHF,TGCGCCAGCAGTGCGACAGACCCCCAGCCCCAGCATTTT
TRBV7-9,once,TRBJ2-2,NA,CASSPPGLGSGRGELFF,TGTGCCAGCAGCCCCCCAGGCCTCGGGAGCGGCCGTGGGGAGCTGTTTTTT
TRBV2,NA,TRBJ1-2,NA,CASSGKAPLYGYTF,TGTGCCAGCAGTGGAAAAGCACCACTCTATGGCTACACCTTC
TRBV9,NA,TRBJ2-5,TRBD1,CASSVGAAGGRETQYF,TGTGCCAGCAGCGTAGGCGCGGCAGGGGGAAGGGAGACCCAGTACTTC
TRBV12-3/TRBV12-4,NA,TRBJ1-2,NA,CASSFPGLYGYTF,TGTGCCAGCAGTTTTCCAGGTCTTTATGGCTACACCTTC
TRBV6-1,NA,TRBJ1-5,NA,CASSEEGGPQPQHF,TGTGCCAGCAGTGAGGAGGGCGGGCCCCAGCCCCAGCATTTT
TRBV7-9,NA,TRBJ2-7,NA,CASSLSTGLEVYF,TGTGCCAGCAGCTTATCAACAGGGTTAGAGGTGTACTTC
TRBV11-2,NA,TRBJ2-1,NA,CASSLELRALEQFF,TGTGCCAGCAGCTTAGAGTTGCGGGCGCTCGAGCAGTTCTTC